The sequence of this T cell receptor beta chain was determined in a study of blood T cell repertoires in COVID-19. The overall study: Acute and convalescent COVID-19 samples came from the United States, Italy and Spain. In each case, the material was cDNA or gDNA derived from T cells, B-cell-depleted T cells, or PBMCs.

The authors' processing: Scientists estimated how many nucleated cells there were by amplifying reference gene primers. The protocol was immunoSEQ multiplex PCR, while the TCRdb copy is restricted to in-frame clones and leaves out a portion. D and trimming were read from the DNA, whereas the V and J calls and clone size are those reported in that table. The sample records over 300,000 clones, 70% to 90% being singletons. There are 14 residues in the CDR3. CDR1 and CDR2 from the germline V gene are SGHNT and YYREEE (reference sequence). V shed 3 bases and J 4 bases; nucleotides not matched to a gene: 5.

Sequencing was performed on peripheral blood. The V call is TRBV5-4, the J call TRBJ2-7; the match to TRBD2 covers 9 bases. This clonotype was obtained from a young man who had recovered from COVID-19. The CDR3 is CASSSQSGGYEQYF. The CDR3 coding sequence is TGTGCCAGCAGCTCACAAAGCGGGGGGTACGAGCAGTACTTC.